Listed below are T cell receptor beta chains from one sample, sequenced in a study of blood T cell repertoires in COVID-19. Assay used: immunoSEQ multiplex PCR; TCRdb lists only in-frame clones, some missing. The sample has roughly 120,000 clones, roughly four fifths seen once; the top ten hold 6.5% to 9%. Source material: peripheral blood. Source of these receptors: a human donor in a cohort sampled during active COVID-19. The conserved cysteine and the conserved F or W are not part of the CDR3 here.

>TRBJ2-7|TRBV5-8
ASSRAGDTYEQY
>TRBJ1-1|TRBV30
AWSIRTGGTEAF
>TRBJ1-2|TRBV3-1/TRBV3-2
ASSQGGQYGYT
>TRBJ1-3|TRBV3-1/TRBV3-2
ASSQDFGQISGNTIY
>TRBJ2-7|TRBV14
ASSSRDRTIEQY
>TRBJ2-1|TRBV7-9
ASSLVAGAGGMNEQF
>TRBJ1-5|TRBV11-2
ASSLTGGNQPQH
>TRBJ1-6|TRBV5-6
ASSLAGTRSPLH
>TRBJ2-7|TRBV28
ASSSYRAQY
>TRBJ1-1|TRBV2
ASAQAQNTEAF
>TRBJ2-2|TRBV7-9
ASSPSGGPNTGELF
>TRBJ2-3|TRBV6-1
ASSVALVGDTQY
>TRBJ1-1|TRBV6-5
ASSYRGPNTEAF
>TRBJ1-4|TRBV9
ASSVDGSMGELF